This T cell receptor beta chain was identified during a study of tumor and adjacent non-tumor tissue in lung cancer. Study context: The cohort had around eleven adenocarcinoma, a couple of squamous cell and 1 small cell patients. Each sample yielded approximately 4 million productive TCRbeta reads on average.

A modified ARM-PCR protocol with three rounds of nested PCR amplified TCRbeta. MiXCR was run by TCRdb on the multiplex PCR reads, yielding one entry per CDR3 protein. Of approximately 100,000 distinct CDR3 sequences listed, around 75% were seen once; the top ten hold about 39%. No cell sorting was done before RNA was extracted from the tissue. Chemotherapy-naive patients with new lung cancer underwent thoracic surgery in China, August–late 2014. As to this clonotype: Its antigen remains unknown. Because the CDR3 is missing its conserved closing phenylalanine or tryptophan, this is likely a read error.

The length of the CDR3 is 16 residues. Germline CDR1 reads DFQATT; CDR2 reads SNEGSKA (reference sequence). The study's findings and limits: Tumor TCR diversity, when higher, was linked to shorter survival.

The V gene is TRBV20-1, the J gene TRBJ2-7, with a tentative D call TRBD1 (6 bases). The receptor's source is a woman aged 55 to 70 with non-small cell lung cancer. The sample was lung tumor tissue. The CDR3: CSVRDGSRDITYEQYY. The CDR3 DNA reads TGCAGTGTTAGAGATGGGAGCAGGGACATCACCTACGAGCAGTACTAC.